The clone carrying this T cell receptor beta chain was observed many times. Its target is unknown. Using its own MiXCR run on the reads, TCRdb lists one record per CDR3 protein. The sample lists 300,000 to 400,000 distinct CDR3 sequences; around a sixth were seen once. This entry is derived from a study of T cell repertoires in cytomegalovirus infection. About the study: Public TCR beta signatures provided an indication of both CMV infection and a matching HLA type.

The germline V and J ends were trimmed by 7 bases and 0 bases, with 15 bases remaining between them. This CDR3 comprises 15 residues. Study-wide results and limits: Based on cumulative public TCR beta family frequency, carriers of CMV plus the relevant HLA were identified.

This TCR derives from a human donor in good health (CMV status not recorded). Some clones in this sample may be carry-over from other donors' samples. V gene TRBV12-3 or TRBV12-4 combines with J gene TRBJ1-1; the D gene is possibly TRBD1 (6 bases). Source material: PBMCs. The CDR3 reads CASTPRGVLNTEAFF. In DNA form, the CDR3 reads TGTGCCAGCACCCCCAGGGGAGTGTTGAACACTGAAGCTTTCTTT.